This is a list of T cell receptor beta chains from one sample in a study of blood T cell repertoires in COVID-19. Using immunoSEQ multiplex PCR, the repertoire was profiled, and TCRdb retains in-frame clones only, with some absent. The sample lists roughly 50,000 clones, about nine tenths seen once, with 2.6% in the top ten. What was sequenced was peripheral blood. The receptor set was obtained from a woman older than 75 with COVID-19, enrolled during active disease. Each CDR3 is given with its conserved first and last residue. D genes are given only for firm matches. Size is stated for part of the rows, as once, few or many counts, or as a class when the clone is expanded.

V: TRBV4-1
size: NA
J: TRBJ2-5
D: NA
CDR3: CASRGLQETQYF
DNA: TGCGCCAGCAGAGGACTACAAGAGACCCAGTACTTC

V: TRBV5-1
size: NA
J: TRBJ2-3
D: TRBD2
CDR3: CASSLIPSGGLDTQYF
DNA: TGCGCCAGCAGCTTGATCCCTAGCGGGGGATTAGATACGCAGTATTTT

V: TRBV7-2
size: NA
J: TRBJ2-7
D: NA
CDR3: CASSYVGTSVYEQYF
DNA: TGTGCCAGCAGCTACGTCGGGACAAGCGTCTACGAGCAGTACTTC

V: TRBV6-6
size: once
J: TRBJ2-7
D: TRBD1
CDR3: CASSFRDRLYEQYF
DNA: TGTGCCAGCAGTTTCCGGGACAGACTCTACGAGCAGTACTTC

V: TRBV16
size: once
J: TRBJ1-2
D: NA
CDR3: CASSQPTPGTNYGYTF
DNA: TGTGCCAGCAGCCAACCGACCCCCGGGACAAATTATGGCTACACCTTC

V: TRBV11-2
size: NA
J: TRBJ2-1
D: TRBD2
CDR3: CASSLVAGGYNEQFF
DNA: TGTGCCAGCAGCTTAGTAGCGGGAGGGTACAATGAGCAGTTCTTC

V: TRBV24-1
size: NA
J: TRBJ2-3
D: TRBD1
CDR3: CATSEGQGIRDTQYF
DNA: TGTGCCACCAGTGAGGGACAGGGGATAAGAGATACGCAGTATTTT

V: TRBV2
size: NA
J: TRBJ1-4
D: NA
CDR3: CASRADSSNEKLFF
DNA: TGTGCCAGCAGGGCAGACTCTTCTAATGAAAAACTGTTTTTT

V: TRBV6-5
size: NA
J: TRBJ1-1
D: TRBD1
CDR3: CASRLLQGTEAFF
DNA: TGTGCCAGCAGGCTCTTACAGGGGACTGAAGCTTTCTTT

V: TRBV30
size: NA
J: TRBJ1-2
D: NA
CDR3: CAWAGVGGYTF
DNA: TGTGCCTGGGCAGGGGTAGGAGGCTACACCTTC

V: TRBV5-1
size: NA
J: TRBJ2-1
D: TRBD1
CDR3: CASSLRLQGVNEQFF
DNA: TGCGCCAGCAGCTTGAGGTTACAGGGGGTTAATGAGCAGTTCTTC

V: TRBV28
size: NA
J: TRBJ1-5
D: TRBD1
CDR3: CASRPSRGRQPQHF
DNA: TGTGCCAGCAGACCGTCCAGGGGGAGGCAGCCCCAGCATTTT

V: TRBV2
size: NA
J: TRBJ2-1
D: NA
CDR3: CASSPYNEQFF
DNA: TGTGCCAGCAGCCCGTACAATGAGCAGTTCTTC

V: TRBV5-5
size: NA
J: TRBJ2-1
D: TRBD2
CDR3: CASKTAGGRGNEQFF
DNA: TGTGCCAGCAAGACCGCGGGAGGGCGAGGCAATGAGCAGTTCTTC

V: TRBV19
size: NA
J: TRBJ1-4
D: NA
CDR3: CASSATGRVGEKLFF
DNA: TGTGCCAGTAGCGCGACCGGGAGGGTGGGTGAAAAACTGTTTTTT

V: TRBV5-4
size: once
J: TRBJ2-1
D: TRBD2
CDR3: CASSPSGTSGVGGQFF
DNA: TGTGCCAGCAGCCCCTCCGGGACTAGCGGGGTTGGGGGGCAGTTCTTC

V: TRBV7-6
size: NA
J: TRBJ2-1
D: TRBD2
CDR3: CASSRTSVTYNEQFF
DNA: TGTGCCAGCAGCCGGACTAGCGTAACCTACAATGAGCAGTTCTTC

V: TRBV18
size: NA
J: TRBJ2-7
D: TRBD2
CDR3: CASSPRLAGDKTYEQYF
DNA: TGTGCCAGCTCACCAAGACTAGCGGGAGACAAGACCTACGAGCAGTACTTC

V: TRBV5-8
size: NA
J: TRBJ2-3
D: TRBD2
CDR3: CASSLARTSGGTDTQYF
DNA: TGTGCCAGCAGCTTGGCAAGGACTAGCGGGGGAACAGATACGCAGTATTTT

V: TRBV5-1
size: NA
J: TRBJ1-5
D: NA
CDR3: CASKVDLTQPQHF
DNA: TGCGCCAGCAAGGTGGACTTAACTCAGCCCCAGCATTTT

V: TRBV27
size: NA
J: TRBJ1-2
D: NA
CDR3: CASSLSLGRGGYTF
DNA: TGTGCCAGCAGTTTATCGCTGGGGCGCGGTGGCTACACCTTC

V: TRBV21-1
size: once
J: TRBJ2-1
D: NA
CDR3: CASSKSNYRGDEQFF
DNA: TGTGCCAGCAGCAAAAGTAATTACAGGGGGGATGAGCAGTTCTTC

V: TRBV28
size: NA
J: TRBJ2-3
D: NA
CDR3: CASRKQGTDTQYF
DNA: TGTGCCAGCAGAAAGCAGGGGACCGATACGCAGTATTTT

V: TRBV7-9
size: NA
J: TRBJ2-3
D: NA
CDR3: CASSLDGRDTQYF
DNA: TGTGCCAGCAGCCTTGATGGGAGAGATACGCAGTATTTT

V: TRBV30
size: once
J: TRBJ2-5
D: TRBD1
CDR3: CAWSATGVETQYF
DNA: TGTGCCTGGAGTGCGACAGGGGTGGAGACCCAGTACTTC

V: TRBV28
size: once
J: TRBJ1-3
D: NA
CDR3: CASSPSQGSGNTIYF
DNA: TGTGCCAGCAGTCCCTCACAGGGTTCAGGAAACACCATATATTTT

V: TRBV30
size: NA
J: TRBJ2-4
D: TRBD2
CDR3: CAWSVEDLAGGFLAKNIQYF
DNA: TGTGCCTGGAGTGTGGAGGATCTAGCGGGCGGGTTCCTAGCCAAAAACATTCAGTACTTC

V: TRBV6-5
size: NA
J: TRBJ2-1
D: NA
CDR3: CASSQPRLDYNEQFF
DNA: TGTGCCAGCAGTCAACCCCGGCTAGACTACAATGAGCAGTTCTTC

V: TRBV11-3
size: few
J: TRBJ1-1
D: TRBD1
CDR3: CASSPGGATEAFF
DNA: TGTGCCAGCAGCCCAGGGGGAGCCACTGAAGCTTTCTTT

V: TRBV7-9
size: once
J: TRBJ1-4
D: NA
CDR3: CASSLLEKLFF
DNA: TGTGCCAGCAGCTTACTAGAAAAACTGTTTTTT

V: TRBV10-3
size: NA
J: TRBJ2-6
D: NA
CDR3: CAISTDLGGANVLTF
DNA: TGTGCCATCAGTACAGATTTGGGTGGGGCCAACGTCCTGACTTTC

V: TRBV4-1
size: NA
J: TRBJ2-3
D: TRBD1
CDR3: CASSRPPGQGTGHDTQYF
DNA: TGCGCCAGCAGCCGACCTCCGGGACAGGGGACGGGTCACGATACGCAGTATTTT

V: TRBV28
size: NA
J: TRBJ2-2
D: NA
CDR3: CASSPTGELFF
DNA: TGTGCCAGCAGCCCAACCGGGGAGCTGTTTTTT